This T cell receptor (beta chain) was obtained from a study of shared clonotypes between healthy human individuals. About this clone: The same CDR3 also results from other DNA sequences found in this sample.

TCRdb's copy holds only in-frame clones and misses some; the assay was immunoSEQ multiplex PCR. This table holds some 2 million clones, around 95% found once. V shed 3 bases, J shed 4 bases, and the junction held 3 bases outside the gene matches. This CDR3 has 14 amino acids. CDR1 is SGHRS and CDR2 is YFSETQ in the germline V gene. This clonotype was sampled from a man younger than 35 in good health. The sequencing sample was made of naive CD4+ T cells sorted from blood. Subset noted: CD45RA+ positively selected. V is TRBV5-1 and J is TRBJ2-5; 10 nucleotides agree with TRBD2. CDR3 residues: CASSSAGGGETQYF. Here the CDR3 DNA reads TGCGCCAGCAGCTCAGCGGGAGGGGGAGAGACCCAGTACTTC. Drawing the rest from reference TRBV5-1 and TRBJ2-5, the complete variable domain is KAGVTQTPRYLIKTRGQQVTLSCSPISGHRSVSWYQQTPGQGLQFLFEYFSETQRNKGNFPGRFSGRQFSNSRSEMNVSTLELGDSALYLCASSSAGGGETQYFGPGTRLLVL.